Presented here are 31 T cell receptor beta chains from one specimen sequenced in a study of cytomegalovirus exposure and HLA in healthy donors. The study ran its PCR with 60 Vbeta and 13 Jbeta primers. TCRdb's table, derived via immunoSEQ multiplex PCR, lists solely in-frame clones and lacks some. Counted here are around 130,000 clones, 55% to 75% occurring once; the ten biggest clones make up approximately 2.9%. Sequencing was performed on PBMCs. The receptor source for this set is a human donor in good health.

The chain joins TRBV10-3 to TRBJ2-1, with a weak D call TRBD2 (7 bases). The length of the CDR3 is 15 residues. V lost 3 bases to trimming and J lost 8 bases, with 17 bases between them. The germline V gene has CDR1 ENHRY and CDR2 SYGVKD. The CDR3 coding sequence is TGTGCCATCAGTGACCCGGGGAGGGGGGTTGATGAGCAGTTCTTC. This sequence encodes CAISDPGRGVDEQFF.

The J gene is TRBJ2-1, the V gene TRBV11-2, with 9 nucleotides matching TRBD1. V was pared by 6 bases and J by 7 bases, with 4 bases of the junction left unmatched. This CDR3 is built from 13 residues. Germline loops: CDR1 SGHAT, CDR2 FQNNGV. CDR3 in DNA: TGTGCCAGCAGATCCGGACAGGGGAATGAGCAGTTCTTC. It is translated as CASRSGQGNEQFF.

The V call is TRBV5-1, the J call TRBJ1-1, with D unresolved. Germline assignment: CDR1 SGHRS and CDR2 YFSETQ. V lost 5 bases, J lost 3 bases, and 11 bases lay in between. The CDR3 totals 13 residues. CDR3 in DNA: TGCGCCAGCAGTTTGTTGGGAGACACTGAAGCTTTCTTT. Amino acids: CASSLLGDTEAFF. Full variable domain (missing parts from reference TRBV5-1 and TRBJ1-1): KAGVTQTPRYLIKTRGQQVTLSCSPISGHRSVSWYQQTPGQGLQFLFEYFSETQRNKGNFPGRFSGRQFSNSRSEMNVSTLELGDSALYLCASSLLGDTEAFFGQGTRLTVV.

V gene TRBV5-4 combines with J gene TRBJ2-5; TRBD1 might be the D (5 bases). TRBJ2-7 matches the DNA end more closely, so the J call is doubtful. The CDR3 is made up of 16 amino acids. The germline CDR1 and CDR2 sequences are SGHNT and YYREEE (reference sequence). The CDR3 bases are TGTGCCAGCAGCTTGCATCTGCAGGGTTTGAAGAACGAGCAGTACTTC. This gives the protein CASSLHLQGLKNEQYF.

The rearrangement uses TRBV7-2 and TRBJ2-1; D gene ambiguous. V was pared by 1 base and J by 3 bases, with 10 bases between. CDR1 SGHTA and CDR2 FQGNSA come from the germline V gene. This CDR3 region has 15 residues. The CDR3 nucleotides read TGTGCCAGCAGCTTAGTCCCTGTCGGCTACAATGAGCAGTTCTTC. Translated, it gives CASSLVPVGYNEQFF.

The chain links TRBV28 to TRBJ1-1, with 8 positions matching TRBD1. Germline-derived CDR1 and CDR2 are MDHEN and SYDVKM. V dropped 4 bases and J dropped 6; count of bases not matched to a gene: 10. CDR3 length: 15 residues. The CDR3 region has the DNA TGTGCCAGCAGTTCAAACCCGGGACAGGTACCTGAAGCTTTCTTT. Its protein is CASSSNPGQVPEAFF. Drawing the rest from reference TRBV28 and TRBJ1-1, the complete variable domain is DVKVTQSSRYLVKRTGEKVFLECVQDMDHENMFWYRQDPGLGLRLIYFSYDVKMKEKGDIPEGYSVSREKKERFSLILESASTNQTSMYLCASSSNPGQVPEAFFGQGTRLTVV.

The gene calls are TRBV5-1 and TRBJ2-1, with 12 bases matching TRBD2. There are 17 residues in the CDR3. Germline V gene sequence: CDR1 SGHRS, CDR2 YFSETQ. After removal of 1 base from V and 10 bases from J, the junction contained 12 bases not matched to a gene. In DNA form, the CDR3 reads TGCGCCAGCAGCTTGCGGCCTAGCGGGGGGGCCAAGGCCGAGCAGTTCTTC. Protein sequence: CASSLRPSGGAKAEQFF. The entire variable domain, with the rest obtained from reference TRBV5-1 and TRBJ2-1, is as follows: KAGVTQTPRYLIKTRGQQVTLSCSPISGHRSVSWYQQTPGQGLQFLFEYFSETQRNKGNFPGRFSGRQFSNSRSEMNVSTLELGDSALYLCASSLRPSGGAKAEQFFGPGTRLTVL.

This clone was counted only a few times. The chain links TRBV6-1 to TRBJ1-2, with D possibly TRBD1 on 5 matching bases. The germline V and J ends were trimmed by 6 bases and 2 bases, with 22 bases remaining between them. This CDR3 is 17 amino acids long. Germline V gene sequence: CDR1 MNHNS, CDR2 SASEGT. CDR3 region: CASRERGFATRNYGYTF. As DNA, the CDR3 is TGTGCCAGCAGAGAAAGGGGATTTGCCACCAGAAACTATGGCTACACCTTC.

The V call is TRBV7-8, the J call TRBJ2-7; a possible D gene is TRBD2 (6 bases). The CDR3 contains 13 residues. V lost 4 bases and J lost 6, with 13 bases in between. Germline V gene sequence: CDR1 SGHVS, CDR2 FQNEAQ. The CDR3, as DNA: TGTGCCAGCAGCTCCTTAGGCGGGGCCGAGCAGTACTTC. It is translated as CASSSLGGAEQYF. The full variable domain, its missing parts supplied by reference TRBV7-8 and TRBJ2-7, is GAGVSQSPRYKVAKRGQDVALRCDPISGHVSLFWYQQALGQGPEFLTYFQNEAQLDKSGLPSDRFFAERPEGSVSTLKIQRTQQEDSAVYLCASSSLGGAEQYFGPGTRLTVT.

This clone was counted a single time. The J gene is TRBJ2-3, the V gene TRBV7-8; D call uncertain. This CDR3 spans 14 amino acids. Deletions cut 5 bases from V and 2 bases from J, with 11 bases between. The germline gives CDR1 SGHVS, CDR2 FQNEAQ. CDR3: CASSPAQITDTQYF. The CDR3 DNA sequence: TGTGCCAGCAGCCCCGCCCAGATCACAGATACGCAGTATTTT. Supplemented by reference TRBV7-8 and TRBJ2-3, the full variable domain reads GAGVSQSPRYKVAKRGQDVALRCDPISGHVSLFWYQQALGQGPEFLTYFQNEAQLDKSGLPSDRFFAERPEGSVSTLKIQRTQQEDSAVYLCASSPAQITDTQYFGPGTRLTVL.

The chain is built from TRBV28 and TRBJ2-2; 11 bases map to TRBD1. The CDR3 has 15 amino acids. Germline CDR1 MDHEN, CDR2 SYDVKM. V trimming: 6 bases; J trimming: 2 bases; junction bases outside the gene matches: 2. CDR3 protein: CASSRTGGNTGELFF. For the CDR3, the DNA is TGTGCCAGCAGCCGGACAGGGGGCAACACCGGGGAGCTGTTTTTT.

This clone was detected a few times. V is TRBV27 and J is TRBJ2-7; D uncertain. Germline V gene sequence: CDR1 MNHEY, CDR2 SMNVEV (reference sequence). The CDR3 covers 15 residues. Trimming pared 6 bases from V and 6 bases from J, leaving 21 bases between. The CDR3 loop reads CASRSPSRSPGEQYF. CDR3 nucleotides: TGTGCCAGCAGGAGCCCCTCGCGGTCTCCTGGCGAGCAGTACTTC.

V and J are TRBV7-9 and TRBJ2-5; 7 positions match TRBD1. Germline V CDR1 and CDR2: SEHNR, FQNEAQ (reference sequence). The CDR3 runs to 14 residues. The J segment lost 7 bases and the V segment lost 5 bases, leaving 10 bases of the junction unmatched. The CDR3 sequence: CASSQSDRAVTQYF. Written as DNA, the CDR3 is TGTGCCAGCAGCCAATCTGACAGGGCGGTGACCCAGTACTTC. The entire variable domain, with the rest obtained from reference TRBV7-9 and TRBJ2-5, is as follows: DTGVSQNPRHKITKRGQNVTFRCDPISEHNRLYWYRQTLGQGPEFLTYFQNEAQLEKSRLLSDRFSAERPKGSFSTLEIQRTEQGDSAMYLCASSQSDRAVTQYFGPGTRLLVL.

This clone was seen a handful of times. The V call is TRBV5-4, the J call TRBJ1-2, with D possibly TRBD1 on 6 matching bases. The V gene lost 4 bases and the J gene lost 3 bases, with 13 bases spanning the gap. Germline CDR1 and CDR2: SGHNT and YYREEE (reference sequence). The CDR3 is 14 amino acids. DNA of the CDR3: TGTGCCAGCAGCCGGACAGTGGGCGACTATGGCTACACCTTC. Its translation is CASSRTVGDYGYTF.

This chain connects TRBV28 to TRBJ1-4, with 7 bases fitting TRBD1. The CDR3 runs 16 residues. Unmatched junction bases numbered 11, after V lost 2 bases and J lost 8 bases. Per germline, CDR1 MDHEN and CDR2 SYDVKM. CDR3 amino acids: CASSLVLGRGEEKLFF. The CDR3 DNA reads TGTGCCAGCAGTTTAGTATTGGGCAGGGGGGAAGAAAAACTGTTTTTT.

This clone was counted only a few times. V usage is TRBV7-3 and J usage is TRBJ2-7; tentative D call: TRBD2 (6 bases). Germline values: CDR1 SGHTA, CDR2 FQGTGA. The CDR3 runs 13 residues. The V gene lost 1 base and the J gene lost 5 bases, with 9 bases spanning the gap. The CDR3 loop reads CASSLIRGNEQYF. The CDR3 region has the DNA TGTGCCAGCAGCTTAATCCGGGGGAACGAGCAGTACTTC.

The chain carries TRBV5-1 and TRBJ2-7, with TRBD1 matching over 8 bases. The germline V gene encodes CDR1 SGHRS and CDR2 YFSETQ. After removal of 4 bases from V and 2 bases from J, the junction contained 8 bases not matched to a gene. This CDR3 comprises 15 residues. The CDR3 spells CASSPRTGPTYEQYF. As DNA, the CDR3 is TGCGCCAGCAGCCCCCGGACAGGGCCGACCTACGAGCAGTACTTC.

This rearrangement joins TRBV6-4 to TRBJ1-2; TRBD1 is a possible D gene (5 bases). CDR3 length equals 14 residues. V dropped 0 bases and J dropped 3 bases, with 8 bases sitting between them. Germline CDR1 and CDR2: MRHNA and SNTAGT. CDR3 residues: CASSDSPTDYGYTF. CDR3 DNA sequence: TGTGCCAGCAGTGACTCACCGACAGACTATGGCTACACCTTC.

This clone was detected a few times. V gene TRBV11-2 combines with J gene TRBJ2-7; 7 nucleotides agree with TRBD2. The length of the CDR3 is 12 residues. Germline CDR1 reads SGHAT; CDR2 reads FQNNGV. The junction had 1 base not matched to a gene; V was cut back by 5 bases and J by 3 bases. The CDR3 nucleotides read TGTGCCAGCAGCCCGGGGGGCTACGAGCAGTACTTC. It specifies CASSPGGYEQYF.

The CDR3 region is CSALAGGHTQYF. CDR3 coding DNA: TGCAGCGCCCTAGCGGGGGGGCATACGCAGTATTTT. This chain uses TRBV29-1 with TRBJ2-3, with 12 bases lining up with TRBD2. CDR1 and CDR2 from the germline V gene are SQVTM and ANQGSEA. Trimming took 7 bases from V and 7 from J; bases not matched to a gene: 3. CDR3 length equals 12 residues.

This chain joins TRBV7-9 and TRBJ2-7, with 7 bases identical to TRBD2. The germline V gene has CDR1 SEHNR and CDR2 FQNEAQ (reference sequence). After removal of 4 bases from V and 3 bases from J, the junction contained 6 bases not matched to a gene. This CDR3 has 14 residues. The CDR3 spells CASSSGGSDYEQYF. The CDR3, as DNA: TGTGCCAGCAGCTCGGGGGGATCGGACTACGAGCAGTACTTC.

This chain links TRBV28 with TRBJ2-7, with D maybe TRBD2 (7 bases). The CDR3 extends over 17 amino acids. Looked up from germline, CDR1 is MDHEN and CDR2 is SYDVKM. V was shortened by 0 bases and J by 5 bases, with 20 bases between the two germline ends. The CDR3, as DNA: TGTGCCAGCAGTTTATGGGGGGGGGACAACAAGGGGCACGAGCAGTACTTC. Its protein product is CASSLWGGDNKGHEQYF.

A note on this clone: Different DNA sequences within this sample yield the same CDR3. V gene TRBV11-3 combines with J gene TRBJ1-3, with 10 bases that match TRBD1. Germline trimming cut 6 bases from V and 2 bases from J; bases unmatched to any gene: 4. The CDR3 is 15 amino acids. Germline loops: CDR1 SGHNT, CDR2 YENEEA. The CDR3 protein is CASSPGQGPGNTIYF. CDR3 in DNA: TGTGCCAGCAGTCCGGGACAGGGGCCTGGAAACACCATATATTTT.

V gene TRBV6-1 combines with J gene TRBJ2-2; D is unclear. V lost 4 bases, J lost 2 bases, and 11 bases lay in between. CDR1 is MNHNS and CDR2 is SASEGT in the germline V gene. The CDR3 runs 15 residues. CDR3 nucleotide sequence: TGTGCCAGCAGTGTTTTGAACATTAACACCGGGGAGCTGTTTTTT. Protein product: CASSVLNINTGELFF.

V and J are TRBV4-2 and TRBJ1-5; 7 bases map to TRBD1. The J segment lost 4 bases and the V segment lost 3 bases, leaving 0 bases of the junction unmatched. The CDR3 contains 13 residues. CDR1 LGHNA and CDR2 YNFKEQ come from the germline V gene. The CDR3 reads CASSQTGNQPQHF. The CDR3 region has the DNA TGTGCCAGCAGCCAGACAGGGAATCAGCCCCAGCATTTT.

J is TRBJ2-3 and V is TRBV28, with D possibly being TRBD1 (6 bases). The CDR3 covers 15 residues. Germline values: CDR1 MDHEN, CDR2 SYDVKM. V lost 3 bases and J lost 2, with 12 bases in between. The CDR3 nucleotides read TGTGCCAGCAGTTTGGCAGGGACATTCACAGATACGCAGTATTTT. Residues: CASSLAGTFTDTQYF.

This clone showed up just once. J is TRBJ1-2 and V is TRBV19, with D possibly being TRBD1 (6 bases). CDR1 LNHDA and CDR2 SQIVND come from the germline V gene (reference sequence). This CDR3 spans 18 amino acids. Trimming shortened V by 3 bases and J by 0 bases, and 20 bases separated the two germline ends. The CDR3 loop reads CASSIKGWTVTSNYGYTF. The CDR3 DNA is TGTGCCAGTAGTATCAAGGGTTGGACAGTGACATCTAACTATGGCTACACCTTC.

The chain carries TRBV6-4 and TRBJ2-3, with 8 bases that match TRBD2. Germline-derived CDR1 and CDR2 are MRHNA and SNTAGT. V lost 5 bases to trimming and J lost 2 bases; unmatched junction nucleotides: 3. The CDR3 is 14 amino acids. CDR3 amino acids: CASSSGGLTDTQYF. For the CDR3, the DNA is TGTGCCAGCAGTAGCGGGGGCCTCACAGATACGCAGTATTTT.

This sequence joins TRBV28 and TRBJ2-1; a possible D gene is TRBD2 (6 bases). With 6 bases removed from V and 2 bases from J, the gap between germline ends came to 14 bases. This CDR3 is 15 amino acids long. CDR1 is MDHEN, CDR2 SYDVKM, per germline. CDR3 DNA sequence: TGTGCCAGCAGACCCTGGAGGGATCCCTACAATGAGCAGTTCTTC. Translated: CASRPWRDPYNEQFF.

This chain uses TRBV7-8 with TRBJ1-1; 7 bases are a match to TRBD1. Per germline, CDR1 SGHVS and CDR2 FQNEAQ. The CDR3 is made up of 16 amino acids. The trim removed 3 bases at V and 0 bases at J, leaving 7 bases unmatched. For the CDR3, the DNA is TGTGCCAGCAGCTTGGGTCAGGGGGAGATGAACACTGAAGCTTTCTTT. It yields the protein CASSLGQGEMNTEAFF.

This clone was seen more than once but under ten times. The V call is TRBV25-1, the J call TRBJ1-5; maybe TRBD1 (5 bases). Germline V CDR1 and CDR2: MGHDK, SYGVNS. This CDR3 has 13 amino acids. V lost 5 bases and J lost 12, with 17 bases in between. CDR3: CASSWQGDPYQHF. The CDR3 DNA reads TGTGCCAGCAGTTGGCAGGGCGACCCGTACCAGCATTTT.